The 25 T cell receptor beta chains given below trace back to one sample, sequenced in a study of CD4 T cells in relation to SARS-CoV-2 and coronaviruses. For these TCRs, the target antigens are not known. Unexposed donor CD4+ T cells date from 2011-2018, before the COVID-19 pandemic. Isolation of CD4+ T cells took place after approximately 11 days in culture. Repertoires were generated with immunoSEQ multiplex PCR, while TCRdb's copy carries only in-frame clones and drops some. The sample records about 21,000 clones, roughly 66% being singletons. The specimen sequenced was CD4+ T cells from PBMCs, cultured in vitro. These receptors all stem from a human donor in good health.

This clone was counted a few times. The chain links TRBV30 to TRBJ1-1; D gene unclear. The V gene lost 4 bases and the J gene lost 8 bases, with 14 bases spanning the gap. There are 12 residues in the CDR3. The germline CDR1 and CDR2 sequences are GTSNPN and SVGIG (reference sequence). The DNA of the CDR3 is TGTGCCTGGACCCCTTGGGGAGGGGAAGCTTTCTTT. Its protein is CAWTPWGGEAFF.

The chain couples TRBV18 to TRBJ2-2, with D possibly being TRBD1 or TRBD2 (5 bases each). V lost 5 bases and J 0 bases, leaving 16 bases between the germline ends. Germline V CDR1 and CDR2: KGHSH, LQKENI. CDR3 length: 17 amino acids. This CDR3 is CASSSRGWGPNTGELFF. CDR3 DNA: TGTGCCAGCTCATCGCGAGGGTGGGGACCGAACACCGGGGAGCTGTTTTTT.

The chain employs TRBV4-2 and TRBJ2-1; 8 nucleotides agree with TRBD2. V lost 8 bases to trimming and J lost 4 bases; unmatched junction nucleotides: 4. Germline V gives CDR1 LGHNA, CDR2 YNFKEQ. CDR3 size: 13 residues. The CDR3 region has the DNA TGTGCCAGCCAGGCTAGCGGGTACAATGAGCAGTTCTTC. This encodes CASQASGYNEQFF.

V is TRBV18 and J is TRBJ2-3; TRBD2 matches at 9 bases. This CDR3 region has 14 residues. Germline assignment: CDR1 KGHSH and CDR2 LQKENI. The V segment lost 3 bases and the J segment 4 bases; nucleotides outside the gene matches: 2. The DNA for the CDR3 is TGTGCCAGCTCACCTTCTAGCGGGGCAGATACGCAGTATTTT. Translating it yields CASSPSSGADTQYF. Together with reference TRBV18 and TRBJ2-3, the CDR3 gives the full variable domain: NAGVMQNPRHLVRRRGQEARLRCSPMKGHSHVYWYRQLPEEGLKFMVYLQKENIIDESGMPKERFSAEFPKEGPSILRIQQVVRGDSAAYFCASSPSSGADTQYFGPGTRLTVL.

The chain carries TRBV11-3 and TRBJ2-1; 11 nucleotides line up with TRBD1. Trimming cost V 5 bases and J 7 bases; bases outside gene matches: 7. Germline values: CDR1 SGHNT, CDR2 YENEEA. This CDR3 is 15 amino acids long. CDR3 sequence: CASSPQGQGGNEQFF. The DNA for the CDR3 is TGTGCCAGCAGCCCCCAGGGACAGGGGGGGAATGAGCAGTTCTTC.

The chain has TRBV7-2 and TRBJ2-5, with a tentative D call TRBD1 (5 bases). CDR3 length equals 15 residues. Germline CDR1 SGHTA, CDR2 FQGNSA. Trimming removed 2 bases from V and 5 bases from J, with 15 bases in between. Here the CDR3 reads CASSLIGGPGETQYF. CDR3 nucleotide sequence: TGTGCCAGCAGCTTAATTGGCGGTCCAGGGGAGACCCAGTACTTC.

This clone occurred a few times. The chain couples TRBV11-3 to TRBJ2-7; a possible D gene is TRBD2 (5 bases). Germline lookup yields CDR1 SGHNT and CDR2 YENEEA. V gave up 2 bases and J gave up 7 bases, with 12 bases separating them. The CDR3 has 13 amino acids. CDR3 nucleotides: TGTGCCAGCAGCTTACTAGACGGGAAAGAGCAGTACTTC. Translation: CASSLLDGKEQYF.

The rearrangement links TRBV5-1 to TRBJ1-4, with D perhaps TRBD1 (5 bases). The V end was cut by 4 bases, the J end by 0 bases, with 10 bases between. The CDR3 has 15 amino acids. Germline V CDR1 and CDR2: SGHRS, YFSETQ. The CDR3 region has the DNA TGCGCCAGCAGCCAGGGAGATGCAACTAATGAAAAACTGTTTTTT. This codes for CASSQGDATNEKLFF. Supplemented by reference TRBV5-1 and TRBJ1-4, the full variable domain reads KAGVTQTPRYLIKTRGQQVTLSCSPISGHRSVSWYQQTPGQGLQFLFEYFSETQRNKGNFPGRFSGRQFSNSRSEMNVSTLELGDSALYLCASSQGDATNEKLFFGSGTQLSVL.

This chain links TRBV5-1 with TRBJ2-3; TRBD1 agrees at 8 bases. The CDR3 length is 17 residues. CDR1 and CDR2 (germline): SGHRS, YFSETQ. Germline trimming cut 3 bases from V and 1 base from J; bases unmatched to any gene: 10. DNA for the CDR3: TGCGCCAGCAGCTCTACGAGTCCGGGACAGGGCACAGATACGCAGTATTTT. This sequence encodes CASSSTSPGQGTDTQYF.

CDR3 region: CASSSRAGVAEAFF. CDR3 sequence (DNA): TGTGCCAGCAGCTCCCGAGCCGGGGTCGCTGAAGCTTTCTTT. This rearrangement joins TRBV7-8 to TRBJ1-1; D gene ambiguous. Trimming shortened V by 4 bases and J by 6 bases, and 15 bases separated the two germline ends. Germline lookup yields CDR1 SGHVS and CDR2 FQNEAQ. The CDR3 loop spans 14 amino acids.

Here the CDR3 reads CASSKRAGTERTGAKNIQYF. The CDR3 DNA reads TGTGCCAGCAGCAAACGGGCAGGGACAGAGCGTACCGGAGCCAAAAACATTCAGTACTTC. This chain joins TRBV21-1 and TRBJ2-4; the table's D call, TRBD1, was not checked against the DNA. TRBV21-1 is flagged as a pseudogene. The CDR3 is 20 residues long.

V gene TRBV7-8 combines with J gene TRBJ2-7; no clear D. The V end lost 0 bases, the J end lost 7 bases, and 10 bases lay between the germline ends. There are 13 residues in the CDR3. CDR1 and CDR2 (germline): SGHVS, FQNEAQ. CDR3 sequence (DNA): TGTGCCAGCAGCTTAGCTCGAGCCGGGGAGCAGTACTTC. Residues: CASSLARAGEQYF.

The chain joins TRBV5-6 to TRBJ2-3; D call uncertain. V was shortened by 2 bases and J by 6 bases, with 10 bases between the two germline ends. CDR1 and CDR2 (germline): SGHDT, YYEEEE. There are 13 residues in the CDR3. The DNA of the CDR3 is TGTGCCAGCAGCTTCGGTAGGGTCGATACGCAGTATTTT. It codes for CASSFGRVDTQYF.

The rearrangement uses TRBV28 and TRBJ2-2; D not certain. The CDR3 covers 13 residues. V dropped 5 bases and J dropped 3 bases, with 7 bases sitting between them. CDR1 MDHEN and CDR2 SYDVKM come from the germline V gene. As DNA, the CDR3 is TGTGCCAGCAGTGTAGTTTACACCGGGGAGCTGTTTTTT. Protein: CASSVVYTGELFF.

This clone was observed a few times. V and J are TRBV19 and TRBJ2-6, with TRBD1 identical over 10 bases. This CDR3 has 17 amino acids. V was pared by 10 bases and J by 1 base, with 10 bases of the junction left unmatched. Germline V gene data show CDR1 as LNHDA and CDR2 as SQIVND (reference sequence). CDR3 coding DNA: TGTGCCACTGGAACTGGGGACAGGGGATCTGGGGCCAACGTCCTGACTTTC. This encodes CATGTGDRGSGANVLTF.

In its sample, this clone was seen once. The V call is TRBV5-5, the J call TRBJ1-5, with 7 bases identical to TRBD1. CDR1 is SGHKS and CDR2 is YYEKEE in the germline V gene (reference sequence). This CDR3 has 14 amino acids. V lost 2 bases, J lost 5 bases, and 4 bases stayed unmatched. CDR3 amino acids: CASSFRTGDQPQHF. CDR3 in DNA: TGTGCCAGCAGCTTCCGGACAGGAGATCAGCCCCAGCATTTT.

This chain uses TRBV6-2 or TRBV6-3 with TRBJ2-3; 8 positions agree with TRBD2. Germline CDR1 and CDR2: MNHEY and SVGEGT. Unmatched junction bases numbered 4, after V lost 4 bases and J lost 4 bases. CDR3 size: 14 residues. CDR3 sequence (DNA): TGTGCCAGCAGTTCCTGGCGGGGGGCAGATACGCAGTATTTT. Amino acids: CASSSWRGADTQYF.

The genes are TRBV5-4 and TRBJ1-1; D is unresolved. The CDR3 covers 13 residues. Germline V lookup: CDR1 SGHNT, CDR2 YYREEE (reference sequence). Trimming cost V 2 bases and J 1 base, with 6 bases left between them. The CDR3 sequence is CASSLYRNTEAFF. In DNA form, the CDR3 reads TGTGCCAGCAGCTTATACAGGAACACTGAAGCTTTCTTT.

This clone was seen once. The chain combines TRBV4-1 with TRBJ2-3; D is perhaps TRBD2 (6 bases). The CDR3 sequence is 17 residues long. Germline V CDR1 and CDR2: MGHRA, YSYEKL. V dropped 0 bases and J dropped 2 bases, with 15 bases sitting between them. The CDR3 DNA is TGCGCCAGCAGCCAAGATCGGGGGTTCTCACACACAGATACGCAGTATTTT. This translates into CASSQDRGFSHTDTQYF.

The chain couples TRBV6-5 to TRBJ2-3, with D uncertain. There are 14 residues in the CDR3. Germline V gene sequence: CDR1 MNHEY, CDR2 SVGAGI. The V end lost 7 bases, the J end lost 0 bases, and 11 bases lay between the germline ends. For the CDR3, the DNA is TGTGCCAGCACCCGGCGCCCTAGCACAGATACGCAGTATTTT. Its protein is CASTRRPSTDTQYF.

This sequence joins TRBV9 and TRBJ1-6; weak D call: TRBD1 (5 bases). Trimming removed 1 base from V and 6 bases from J, with 14 bases in between. CDR1 is SGDLS, CDR2 YYNGEE, per germline. CDR3 length equals 16 residues. The CDR3 region is CASSVSGGRSNSPLHF. CDR3 nucleotides: TGTGCCAGCAGCGTATCCGGGGGTCGGAGTAATTCACCCCTCCACTTT. Combining the CDR3 with reference TRBV9 and TRBJ1-6 gives the whole variable domain DSGVTQTPKHLITATGQRVTLRCSPRSGDLSVYWYQQSLDQGLQFLIQYYNGEERAKGNILERFSAQQFPDLHSELNLSSLELGDSALYFCASSVSGGRSNSPLHFGNGTRLTVT.

This clone was picked up a small number of times. The chain combines TRBV7-9 with TRBJ2-1; 10 positions match TRBD2. J lost 2 bases, V lost 6 bases, and 7 bases had no gene match. From germline, CDR1 is SEHNR and CDR2 FQNEAQ (reference sequence). The CDR3 consists of 16 residues. CDR3 DNA: TGTGCCAGCAGGCCAATAGCGGGGGGCGCCTACAATGAGCAGTTCTTC. Its translation is CASRPIAGGAYNEQFF.

This clone was found a few times. This chain connects TRBV18 to TRBJ1-2; D might be TRBD1 (5 bases). CDR3 size: 14 residues. The germline V gene has CDR1 KGHSH and CDR2 LQKENI. V was pared by 5 bases and J by 4 bases, with 14 bases between. CDR3 sequence: CASSSPPGIYGYTF. CDR3 coding DNA: TGTGCCAGCTCAAGCCCGCCAGGGATCTATGGCTACACCTTC.

This clone was observed a handful of times. The V call is TRBV11-2, the J call TRBJ2-5, with 10 bases fitting TRBD2. Germline V gene data show CDR1 as SGHAT and CDR2 as FQNNGV. V shed 7 bases, J shed 4 bases, and the junction held 12 bases outside the gene matches. CDR3 length: 16 residues. CDR3 bases: TGTGCCAGCACCATAGGGAGCGGGGGGGGGTCAGAGACCCAGTACTTC. It encodes CASTIGSGGGSETQYF.

The rearrangement joins TRBV30 to TRBJ1-1; 10 bases fit TRBD1. CDR3 length: 13 residues. With V trimmed by 8 bases and J by 1 base, 4 bases remained unmatched. Germline lookup yields CDR1 GTSNPN and CDR2 SVGIG (reference sequence). CDR3 sequence (DNA): TGTGCCGGGGGACAGGGGACGAACACTGAAGCTTTCTTT. It encodes CAGGQGTNTEAFF.